The rows below give T cell receptor beta chains drawn from one sample of a study of T cells in Graves' hyperthyroidism and ophthalmopathy. TCRdb fed the multiplex PCR reads into MiXCR, producing one record per CDR3 protein. The sample has around 400,000 distinct CDR3 sequences, about 13% seen once. Sequencing used blood. The source is a woman aged 18-29 years with Graves' hyperthyroidism. The CDR3 runs from the conserved cysteine through the conserved F or W. Each record gives: D gene, J gene, V gene, clone size, CDR3 length, CDR3 DNA, CDR3 protein. A D gene is named only where the DNA matches it firmly. Size is stated for part of the rows, as once, few or many counts, or as a class when the clone is expanded.

>-|TRBJ2-1|TRBV14|-|11
TGTGCCAGCAGCCAAGAAGCTGAGCAGTTCTTC
CASSQEAEQFF
>TRBD1|TRBJ2-3|TRBV19|few|14
TGTGCCAGTAGTGCGGGACAGGGAAGGGATACGCAGTATTTT
CASSAGQGRDTQYF
>-|TRBJ2-5|TRBV2|many|11
TGTGCCAGCAGTGAGTCAGAGACCCAGTACTTC
CASSESETQYF
>TRBD2|TRBJ2-5|TRBV20-1|many|16
TGCAGTGCTTCCCGCCTCACCGCGGGGGTCCGGGGAACCCAGTACTTC
CSASRLTAGVRGTQYF
>-|TRBJ1-1|TRBV20-1|many|14
TGCAGTGCTAGGCAGGCGCACCTAAACACTGAAGCTTTCTTT
CSARQAHLNTEAFF
>TRBD1|TRBJ1-1|TRBV6-1|many|16
TGTGCCAGCAGTTGGACAGGGGGTCCTATGAACACTGAAGCTTTCTTT
CASSWTGGPMNTEAFF
>-|TRBJ2-5|TRBV5-1|-|16
TGCGCCAGCAGCTTGGAGGATGAACAGGTCCAAGAGACCCAGTACTTC
CASSLEDEQVQETQYF
>-|TRBJ2-3|TRBV18|many|15
TGTGCCAGCTCACCGGGACACTTTTCCACAGATACGCAGTATTTT
CASSPGHFSTDTQYF
>-|TRBJ1-5|TRBV28|many|14
TGTGCCAGCAGTGATGCGACGGAGTATCAGCCCCAGCATTTT
CASSDATEYQPQHF
>-|TRBJ2-3|TRBV13|many|14
TGTGCCAGCAGCTTATCCAGGGTCACAGATACGCAGTATTTT
CASSLSRVTDTQYF
>-|TRBJ2-3|TRBV11-2|many|16
TGTGCCAGCAGCTTCAGAAGGGACCCCGCAGGAGATACGCAGTATTTT
CASSFRRDPAGDTQYF
>-|TRBJ2-3|TRBV29-1|many|12
TGCAGCGTTGGGAGGAGCACAGATACGCAGTATTTT
CSVGRSTDTQYF
>-|TRBJ2-3|TRBV5-1|many|18
TGCGCCAGCAGCTTGGATTTTGCAGGGTCCCTTAGCACAGATACGCAGTATTTT
CASSLDFAGSLSTDTQYF
>TRBD1|TRBJ2-7|TRBV12-3/TRBV12-4|few|14
TGTGCCAGCAGGGGACAGCTGAGCTCCTACGGGCAGTACTTC
CASRGQLSSYGQYF
>-|TRBJ1-6|TRBV4-1|few|16
TGCGCCAGCAGCCAATTTACCTACATCCGAAATTCACCCCTCCACTTT
CASSQFTYIRNSPLHF
>-|TRBJ2-1|TRBV11-2|many|15
TGTGCCAGCAGCTTAGGTGCGCGGGACTACAATGAGCAGTTCTTC
CASSLGARDYNEQFF
>-|TRBJ2-3|TRBV9|many|14
TGTGCCAGCAGCGTTCACACGGGATCAGATACGCAGTATTTT
CASSVHTGSDTQYF
>-|TRBJ1-1|TRBV7-6|many|16
TGTGCCAGCAGCTTAAAGGGGGGGGGTAGGAACACTGAAGCTTTCTTT
CASSLKGGGRNTEAFF
>TRBD2|TRBJ2-1|TRBV24-1|many|14
TGTGCCACCAGTGACTCTAGCGGGTACAATGAGCAGTTCTTC
CATSDSSGYNEQFF
>-|TRBJ2-3|TRBV12-3/TRBV12-4|many|16
TGTGCCAGCACTCCGACCCGGGATAGGGACACAGATACGCAGTATTTT
CASTPTRDRDTDTQYF
>-|TRBJ1-6|TRBV7-9|many|14
TGTGCCAGCAGCGCCCCACAGGGACCGTCACCCCTCCACTTT
CASSAPQGPSPLHF
>-|TRBJ2-1|TRBV7-8|many|16
TGTGCCAGCAGCTTAGTTCTGGGGGGCCGGTCGAATGAGCAGTTCTTC
CASSLVLGGRSNEQFF
>-|TRBJ2-1|TRBV9|few|15
TGTGCCAGCAGCGTGGGGGGCAGCAGGTTAGGTGAGCAGTTCTTC
CASSVGGSRLGEQFF
>TRBD2|TRBJ2-2|TRBV7-9|many|16
TGTGCCAGCAGCTTACGGGGGGGTTCGGACACCGGGGAGCTGTTTTTT
CASSLRGGSDTGELFF
>TRBD2|TRBJ2-7|TRBV20-1|many|15
TGCAGTGCTAGAGGGACTAGCGGTAAATCCTACGAGCAGTACTTC
CSARGTSGKSYEQYF
>-|TRBJ2-5|TRBV12-3/TRBV12-4|many|13
TGTGCCAGCAGTTTACAGGGACAAGAGACCCAGTACTTC
CASSLQGQETQYF